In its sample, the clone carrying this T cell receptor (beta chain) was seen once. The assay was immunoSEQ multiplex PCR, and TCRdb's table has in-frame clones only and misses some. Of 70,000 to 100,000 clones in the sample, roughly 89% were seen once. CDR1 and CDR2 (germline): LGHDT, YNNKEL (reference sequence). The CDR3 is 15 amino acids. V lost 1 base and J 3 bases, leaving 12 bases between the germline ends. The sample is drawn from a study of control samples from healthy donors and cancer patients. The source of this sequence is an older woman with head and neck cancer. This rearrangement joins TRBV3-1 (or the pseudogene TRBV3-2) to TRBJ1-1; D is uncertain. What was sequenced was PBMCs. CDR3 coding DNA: TGTGCCAGCAGCCAAGCGGTGGGTAGGGACACTGAAGCTTTCTTT. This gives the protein CASSQAVGRDTEAFF.